The clone carrying this TCR beta chain was seen many times. As yet, its antigen is unknown. This specimen comes from a study of T cells in Graves' hyperthyroidism and ophthalmopathy. Study conclusions and caveats: The model foresaw ophthalmopathy a median approximately 6.1 months prior to onset.

The CDR3 is made up of 16 amino acids. With 1 base removed from V and 4 bases from J, the gap between germline ends came to 19 bases. Germline CDR1 is GTSNPN and CDR2 is SVGIG (reference sequence). Researchers defined stable Graves' hyperthyroidism as no ophthalmopathy progression within 18 months. Aged 18 to 65, the patients had hyperthyroidism that was newly diagnosed and had lasted under 2 months. In making diagnoses, clinical symptoms, serum thyroxine and TRAb, thyroid ultrasound and orbital computed tomography were all used. Template material for amplifying TCR beta CDR3 regions consisted of RNA transcripts. In the first-round RT-PCR of the TCR CDR3, the HTBI primer set was used. TCRdb re-called the multiplex PCR reads through MiXCR, storing one row per CDR3 protein. Here the sample spans roughly 510,000 distinct CDR3 sequences, more than 20% being singletons.

Sequencing was performed on blood. The TCR originated in a man in his late teens or twenties with Graves' hyperthyroidism. The genes are TRBV30 and TRBJ1-1; TRBD1 might be the D (5 bases). In DNA, the CDR3 is TGTGCCTGGAGTGCCCCCAGCCGGGGGGAGGGCACTGAAGCTTTCTTT. Its translation: CAWSAPSRGEGTEAFF.